The 27 T cell receptor beta chains presented below share a single source sample, sequenced in a study of T cells in Graves' hyperthyroidism and ophthalmopathy. Authors of the study amplified TCR beta CDR3 regions from RNA transcripts. HTBI primers were used for first-round RT-PCR of the TCR CDR3. Each CDR3 protein is one row after TCRdb ran MiXCR on the multiplex PCR reads. The repertoire holds under 550,000 distinct CDR3 sequences, with about 13% as singletons. Specimen: blood. The receptors come from a woman aged 18-29 years with Graves' hyperthyroidism.

The table lists this clonotype with many counts. V is TRBV30 and J is TRBJ1-1; possible D gene TRBD1, 6 bases. The CDR3 is 13 residues long. Deletions cut 4 bases from V and 3 bases from J, with 12 bases between. Per germline, CDR1 GTSNPN and CDR2 SVGIG (reference sequence). The CDR3 DNA reads TGTGCCTGGAACGAGAACAGGGACACTGAAGCTTTCTTT. Translating it yields CAWNENRDTEAFF.

The chain joins TRBV28 to TRBJ1-1; the match to TRBD1 covers 12 bases. Unmatched junction bases numbered 10, after V lost 4 bases and J lost 1 base. This CDR3 comprises 18 residues. CDR1 is MDHEN, CDR2 SYDVKM, per germline. This chain's CDR3 is CASSYPGQGARANTEAFF. In DNA, the CDR3 is TGTGCCAGCAGTTATCCGGGACAGGGGGCAAGGGCGAACACTGAAGCTTTCTTT.

This clonotype has at least ten counts. The gene calls are TRBV20-1 and TRBJ2-7; perhaps TRBD1 as D (6 bases). Trimming took off 3 bases at V and 4 bases at J, with 16 bases between the two ends. CDR3 length: 14 residues. Per germline, CDR1 DFQATT and CDR2 SNEGSKA (reference sequence). CDR3 protein: CSASSPQGKYEQYF. The CDR3, as DNA: TGCAGTGCTAGTAGTCCACAGGGAAAATACGAGCAGTACTTC.

V is TRBV28 and J is TRBJ1-5; D uncertain. V lost 7 bases and J lost 7, with 14 bases in between. The CDR3 is 13 residues long. CDR1 is MDHEN and CDR2 is SYDVKM in the germline V gene. The CDR3 is CASTLNPKQPQHF. In DNA form, the CDR3 reads TGTGCCAGCACCTTAAACCCGAAACAGCCCCAGCATTTT.

This clonotype was recorded many times. The rearrangement joins TRBV20-1 to TRBJ2-7; maybe TRBD1 (6 bases). The CDR3 sequence is 16 residues long. V lost 3 bases, J lost 7 bases, and 25 bases lay in between. Per germline, CDR1 DFQATT and CDR2 SNEGSKA (reference sequence). CDR3 amino acids: CSARSWSLDQGWEQYF. CDR3 coding DNA: TGCAGTGCTAGGTCATGGAGTCTCGACCAGGGGTGGGAGCAGTACTTC.

There are many counts of this clonotype. V is TRBV28 and J is TRBJ1-5; tentatively, D is TRBD1 (5 bases). The V gene's germline CDR1 is MDHEN and CDR2 SYDVKM. Trimming removed 5 bases at V and 5 bases at J, with 25 bases between. The CDR3 length is 18 residues. CDR3 in amino acids: CASSPTVDSRGPDQPQHF. The CDR3 bases are TGTGCCAGCAGTCCAACCGTAGACTCGAGGGGTCCGGATCAGCCCCAGCATTTT.

This clonotype showed up just a few times. The V call is TRBV27, the J call TRBJ1-6; a weak D match, TRBD1 (5 bases). From germline, CDR1 is MNHEY and CDR2 SMNVEV (reference sequence). Trimming left V 4 bases short and J 0 bases short, with 7 bases between. The CDR3 runs to 15 residues. The CDR3 spells CASSSGSSYNSPLHF. The DNA of the CDR3 is TGTGCCAGCAGTTCAGGGAGCTCCTATAATTCACCCCTCCACTTT.

The V gene is TRBV29-1, the J gene TRBJ1-1; 7 bases agree with TRBD1. Trimming removed 4 bases from V and 3 bases from J; junction bases left unmatched: 5. This CDR3 contains 13 residues. CDR1 is SQVTM and CDR2 is ANQGSEA in the germline V gene. CDR3 nucleotide sequence: TGCAGCGTTGTGGCCAGGGGGTACACTGAAGCTTTCTTT. As protein: CSVVARGYTEAFF.

There are many counts of this clonotype. DNA for the CDR3: TGTGCCAGCAGTTACTCGAGGGCGCAGAACACTGAAGCTTTCTTT. It translates to CASSYSRAQNTEAFF. The chain combines TRBV6-5 with TRBJ1-1; D is unclear. From germline, CDR1 is MNHEY and CDR2 SVGAGI. CDR3 length equals 15 residues. The ends were cut back, 0 bases at V and 1 base at J, with 9 bases in the middle.

This clonotype was observed many times. V is TRBV6-1 and J is TRBJ1-3; the D is unclear. The CDR3 spans 13 residues. Germline CDR1 is MNHNS and CDR2 is SASEGT. V was cut by 7 bases and J by 0 bases, with 7 bases left in between. CDR3 residues: CASTLGSGNTIYF. DNA for the CDR3: TGTGCCAGCACCCTAGGCTCTGGAAACACCATATATTTT.

This clonotype was seen more than once but under ten times. V usage is TRBV27 and J usage is TRBJ1-1; D remains ambiguous. The CDR3 spans 13 residues. V lost 4 bases, J lost 10 bases, and 16 bases lay in between. CDR1 MNHEY and CDR2 SMNVEV come from the germline V gene (reference sequence). The CDR3 here is CASSSSRQVVAFF. The DNA for the CDR3 is TGTGCCAGCAGTTCATCGAGGCAGGTGGTAGCTTTCTTT.

This clonotype came up many times. CDR3 in amino acids: CASSYGGPSTDTQYF. The CDR3 DNA is TGTGCCAGCAGTTACGGAGGGCCGAGCACAGATACGCAGTATTTT. The rearrangement uses TRBV6-2 or TRBV6-3 and TRBJ2-3; weak D call: TRBD2 (6 bases). Germline V gene lookup returns CDR1 MNHEY and CDR2 SVGEGT. The CDR3 covers 15 residues. Trimming left V 2 bases short and J 0 bases short, with 9 bases between.

This clonotype came up many times. This rearrangement joins TRBV6-1 to TRBJ1-1; a possible D gene is TRBD1 (5 bases). The CDR3 spans 11 residues. CDR1 is MNHNS and CDR2 is SASEGT in the germline V gene. V was shortened by 3 bases and J by 10 bases, with 9 bases between the two germline ends. CDR3 DNA: TGTGCCAGCAGTGATGGGAGGGGAGCTTTCTTT. Protein sequence: CASSDGRGAFF.

This clonotype has ten or more counts. The J gene is TRBJ1-2, the V gene TRBV5-6; the match to TRBD1 covers 10 bases. This CDR3 has 13 residues. V shed 3 bases and J 4 bases; nucleotides not matched to a gene: 0. Germline lookup yields CDR1 SGHDT and CDR2 YYEEEE. The CDR3 here is CASSWTGGYGYTF. CDR3 nucleotide sequence: TGTGCCAGCAGCTGGACAGGGGGCTATGGCTACACCTTC.

The J gene is TRBJ2-1, the V gene TRBV20-1; 8 bases match TRBD2. The CDR3 is 14 amino acids. J was trimmed by 6 bases and V by 3 bases; bases with no gene match: 7. The germline V gene encodes CDR1 DFQATT and CDR2 SNEGSKA (reference sequence). CDR3 protein: CSARSGRETNEQFF. CDR3 in DNA: TGCAGTGCTAGGAGCGGGAGAGAAACCAATGAGCAGTTCTTC.

This clonotype appeared many times. The chain recombines TRBV28 with TRBJ2-5, with no clear D. With 5 bases removed from V and 2 bases from J, the gap between germline ends came to 15 bases. There are 15 residues in the CDR3. Germline V gene lookup returns CDR1 MDHEN and CDR2 SYDVKM. This CDR3 reads CASSPVRTVQETQYF. The CDR3 region has the DNA TGTGCCAGCAGTCCCGTACGGACGGTTCAAGAGACCCAGTACTTC.

This clonotype occurred many times. The genes are TRBV6-1 and TRBJ1-1; D may be TRBD1 (6 bases). The CDR3 totals 13 residues. Germline assignment: CDR1 MNHNS and CDR2 SASEGT. Between the trimmed V and J ends, which lost 6 bases and 5 bases, there was a span of 13 bases. In nucleotides, the CDR3 is TGTGCCAGCAGACAGGGCGGGACGACTGAAGCTTTCTTT. Translation: CASRQGGTTEAFF.

This clonotype was observed at least ten times. The genes are TRBV28 and TRBJ2-7; a possible D gene is TRBD2 (6 bases). The CDR3 covers 14 residues. Per germline, CDR1 MDHEN and CDR2 SYDVKM. The V and J ends lost 5 bases and 1 base respectively, with 12 bases between them. The CDR3 DNA follows: TGTGCCAGCAGTCTACGACTAGTATCCTACGAGCAGTACTTC. Amino acids: CASSLRLVSYEQYF.

To note about this clonotype: A much larger clone differs by one base, so this may be a read error. The rearrangement uses TRBV6-2 or TRBV6-3 and TRBJ2-3, with D unclear. This CDR3 contains 16 residues. The V end was cut by 6 bases, the J end by 2 bases, with 18 bases between. Per the germline V gene, CDR1 is MNHEY and CDR2 is SVGEGT. Here the CDR3 reads CASSPSGITATDTQYF. CDR3 nucleotides: TGTGCCAGCAGCCCCTCTGGGATAACCGCCACAGATACGCAGTATTTT.

The chain has TRBV6-1 and TRBJ1-5, with D perhaps TRBD1 (5 bases). Germline CDR1 is MNHNS and CDR2 is SASEGT. V lost 2 bases and J 1 base, leaving 9 bases between the germline ends. The CDR3 runs to 15 residues. This CDR3 is CASSELSGSNQPQHF. CDR3 in DNA: TGTGCCAGCAGTGAACTGTCAGGGAGCAATCAGCCCCAGCATTTT.

The chain has TRBV19 and TRBJ1-2; 7 bases are a match to TRBD1. Trimming removed 4 bases from V and 5 bases from J; junction bases left unmatched: 4. This CDR3 is 13 amino acids long. Germline CDR1 and CDR2: LNHDA and SQIVND (reference sequence). Written as DNA, the CDR3 is TGTGCCAGTAGTACGGACAGGATATATGGCTACACCTTC. It encodes CASSTDRIYGYTF.

This clonotype was observed many times. The V call is TRBV20-1, the J call TRBJ2-3; 8 bases fit TRBD2. The junction had 13 bases not matched to a gene; V was cut back by 2 bases and J by 3 bases. This CDR3 comprises 17 residues. Germline CDR1 is DFQATT and CDR2 is SNEGSKA (reference sequence). The CDR3 DNA reads TGCAGTGCTAGACAGCAGTCCGGGACTAGGGGTACAGATACGCAGTATTTT. Translation: CSARQQSGTRGTDTQYF.

This clonotype has at least ten counts. V usage is TRBV7-6 and J usage is TRBJ2-3; 14 bases line up with TRBD2. CDR1 is SGHVS and CDR2 is FNYEAQ in the germline V gene. After removal of 4 bases from V and 2 bases from J, the junction contained 8 bases not matched to a gene. The CDR3 contains 18 residues. The chain's CDR3 is CASSYRTSGRLVTDTQYF. In nucleotides, the CDR3 is TGTGCCAGCAGCTATCGGACTAGCGGGAGGCTTGTCACAGATACGCAGTATTTT.

In DNA form, the CDR3 reads TGTGCCAGCAGTGGGGGGTGGAGTAGCGGGATTGGGTACGAGCAGTACTTC. This sequence encodes CASSGGWSSGIGYEQYF. The genes are TRBV25-1 and TRBJ2-7, with TRBD2 identical over 8 bases. Losses at the gene ends were 4 bases for V and 4 bases for J; bases not matched to a gene: 15. Looked up from germline, CDR1 is MGHDK and CDR2 is SYGVNS. The CDR3 totals 17 residues.

The table lists this clonotype with many counts. This sequence joins TRBV11-2 and TRBJ2-3, with 15 bases lining up with TRBD2. This CDR3 is built from 17 residues. V gave up 5 bases and J gave up 2 bases; unmatched junction bases: 5. The V gene's germline CDR1 is SGHAT and CDR2 FQNNGV. The CDR3 here is CASSLGLAGGLTDTQYF. The CDR3 coding sequence is TGTGCCAGCAGCCTGGGACTAGCGGGGGGCCTCACAGATACGCAGTATTTT.

In its sample, this clonotype was seen many times. The genes are TRBV30 and TRBJ1-1, with unresolved D. V was cut by 4 bases and J by 4 bases, with 19 bases left in between. CDR3 length: 15 amino acids. CDR1 is GTSNPN and CDR2 is SVGIG in the germline V gene (reference sequence). The chain's CDR3 is CAWTALTSGGTEAFF. DNA of the CDR3: TGTGCCTGGACCGCACTGACCTCGGGTGGCACTGAAGCTTTCTTT.

This clonotype was found many times. The chain joins TRBV28 to TRBJ2-2; 11 bases match TRBD2. With 7 bases clipped from V and 7 bases from J, the junction kept 8 bases outside the gene matches. The CDR3 runs 15 residues. Germline V CDR1 and CDR2: MDHEN, SYDVKM. The CDR3 protein is CASNPLAGAVGELFF. The CDR3 DNA reads as TGTGCCAGCAACCCACTAGCGGGAGCGGTCGGGGAGCTGTTTTTT.